This T cell receptor beta chain was identified in a study of blood T cells in healthy people across ages (dated by TCRdb to between 2014 and 2016). At the level of the whole study: Template switching captured roughly one uniquely barcoded TCR beta cDNA molecule per two T cells in model experiments. Using deep sequencing normalized with unique cDNA molecular identifiers, the study measured how TCR beta repertoire diversity changes with age. For two donors (one aged 18 to 30 and one aged 80 or older), the study analyzed two additional independent replicas of 1 million unique cDNA reads from the same blood draw. The donors were divided into four age groups: young (average approximately 15 years), middle-aged (around 37), aged (about 61) and long-lived (roughly 82). To avoid experimental bias, donors of different ages were randomly spread across the sequencing lanes. What the research found in general, with its limitations: Estimates of total diversity based on one million sequenced T cells were considered lower bounds and underestimates. A strong correlation was found between observed TCR beta diversity and the percentage of naive T cells measured by flow cytometry. Compared with the aged group, the long-lived group had more naive CD4+ T cells, fewer expanded clones and increased TCR diversity, suggesting age selection. Observed TCR beta diversity per million T cells fell roughly linearly with age, and a significant reduction was already apparent by age approximately 40. The CMV infection status of donors was not known, potentially confounding age-related changes in expanded clonotypes. Since profiling was done on bulk unsorted PBMCs, naive and antigen-experienced compartments could not be conclusively compared.

The library was obtained by 5' RACE. Sequencing took place on an Illumina HiSeq 2500. A second PCR of about 7 to 12 cycles was performed with a sample-barcoded 5' primer and a J-beta primer mix. Each TCR beta cDNA molecule received a unique molecular identifier from a template-switch 5' adaptor carrying 12 random nucleotides. At least 3 million CDR3-containing paired-end reads were obtained from each sample. The Mint cDNA synthesis kit, primed by a TRBC-specific oligonucleotide, was used to synthesize first-strand cDNA from all RNA. After uracil-DNA glycosylase treatment, a first 18-cycle PCR used universal primers M1SS and BC2_uni_R on all cDNA. The source study handled its data this way. Each sample was normalized by randomly selecting 1 million high-quality reads, each carrying a distinct molecular identifier. Instead of being binned into consensus sequences, reads that shared molecular identifiers were thrown out. MiTCR, with a Q25 quality threshold and the strictest error-elimination algorithm, was used for CDR3 identification, clonotype clustering and error correction. A nonparametric unseen species model using Euler transformation provided a lower-bound estimate of total TCR beta diversity. Using fastp trimming at Q25 and MiXCR clonotype assembly, TCRdb reanalyzed the public sequencing data and kept in-frame beta chains. Duplicate CDR3 protein sequences are folded into a single record with the most common DNA and genes. The V and J calls, along with clone size, are taken from TCRdb and not from the paper's own processing. The sample profile shows about 1.1 million distinct CDR3 sequences; 35% to 45% of them were found once. Around 14% of the sample belongs to the ten largest clones.

The germline V gene (reference sequence) gives CDR1 as DFQATT and CDR2 as SNEGSKA. Trimming removed 1 base from V and 1 base from J, leaving 7 bases between the germline ends. The CDR3 runs 14 amino acids, cysteine and phenylalanine included. Of all the DNA, just the CDR3 is kept, 42 bases in frame from base 1. The donors were roughly 38 Caucasian individuals from Russia, aged 6 to 90 years, who were systemically healthy. Around 10 milliliters of peripheral blood were collected from each donor into EDTA-treated Vacutainer tubes. Ficoll-Paque density-gradient centrifugation was used to isolate PBMCs, with at least 6.5 million per sample. Total RNA was extracted from PBMCs with Trizol reagent, with at least 6 micrograms obtained per sample. For every donor, an aliquot of PBMCs went through flow cytometry to measure the percentages of naive CD45RAhigh/CD27high T cells. Note on this clonotype: The antigen it recognizes is unknown. The sample holds no much larger clone one base away, and base qualities are not on file.

The rearranged chain carries TRBV20-1 and TRBJ2-2; the D gene cannot be named for sure. This clonotype originated in a man aged 18-30 years in good health. The sample was blood. The DNA reads TGCAGTGCTAGAGGACATTGGAACACCGGGGAGCTGTTTTTT. Translated, this is CSARGHWNTGELFF.